This T cell receptor (beta chain) was identified in a study of cytomegalovirus exposure and HLA in healthy donors. Across the study: HLA-typed donors were the source of 86 million or so unique TCRs held in an early data release.

Trimming shortened V by 7 bases and J by 3 bases, and 7 bases separated the two germline ends. Germline lookup yields CDR1 SNHLY and CDR2 FYNNEI. The CDR3 sequence is 11 residues long. The PCR contained 60 Vbeta and 13 Jbeta primers. Measured with immunoSEQ multiplex PCR; TCRdb has only the in-frame clones, and not every one. The listing contains about 120,000 clones. Source material: PBMCs. The V call is TRBV2, the J call TRBJ2-7; D possibly corresponds to TRBD2 (5 bases). This TCR came from a man younger than 30 in good health and CMV-seronegative. Here the CDR3 reads CASMGSYEQYF. The CDR3 coding sequence is TGTGCCAGCATGGGGAGCTACGAGCAGTACTTC.